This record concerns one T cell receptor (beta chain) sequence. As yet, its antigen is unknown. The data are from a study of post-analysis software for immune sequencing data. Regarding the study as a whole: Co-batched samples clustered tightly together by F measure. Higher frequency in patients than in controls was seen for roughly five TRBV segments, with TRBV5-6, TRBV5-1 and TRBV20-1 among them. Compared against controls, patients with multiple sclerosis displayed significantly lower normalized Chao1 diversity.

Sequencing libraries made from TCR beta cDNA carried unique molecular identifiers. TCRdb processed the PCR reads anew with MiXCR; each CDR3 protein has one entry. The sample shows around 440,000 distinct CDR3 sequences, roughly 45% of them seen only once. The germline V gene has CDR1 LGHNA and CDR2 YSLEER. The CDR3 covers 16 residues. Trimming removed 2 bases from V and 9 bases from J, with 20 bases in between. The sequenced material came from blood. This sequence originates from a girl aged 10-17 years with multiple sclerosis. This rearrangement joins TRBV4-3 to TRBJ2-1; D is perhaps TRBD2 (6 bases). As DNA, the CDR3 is TGCGCCAGCAGCCAACACAGCGGGCGCTTAGACATTGAGCAGTTCTTC. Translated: CASSQHSGRLDIEQFF.